This paragraph reports one T cell receptor beta chain. This entry belongs to a study of blood T cell repertoires in COVID-19. Whole-study context: Sources were T cells, B-cell-depleted T cells, or PBMCs; the material itself was cDNA or gDNA.

From germline, CDR1 is SGDLS and CDR2 YYNGEE. CDR3 size: 17 residues. Trimming at V came to 0 bases and at J to 6 bases, leaving 10 bases not matched to a gene. As processed by the authors: Counts of nucleated cells, estimated from reference gene primer amplification, were obtained. Profiled with immunoSEQ multiplex PCR; TCRdb holds only in-frame clones, not every one. Clone size and V and J calls were adopted from that table, with D and trimming inferred from the DNA. The data show a few hundred thousand clones, 86% seen once. Clinical history reported by participants formed the basis on which cohorts were assigned.

Specimen: PBMCs or T cells enriched from blood (not recorded which). This TCR came from a woman under 40 who had been exposed to COVID-19. J is TRBJ2-2 and V is TRBV9; 8 bases fit TRBD2. The CDR3 here is CASSVAPAGVVSGELFF. The CDR3 DNA reads as TGTGCCAGCAGCGTAGCTCCAGCGGGGGTTGTCTCCGGGGAGCTGTTTTTT.